This record concerns one T cell receptor beta chain sequence. This sample is part of a study of cytomegalovirus exposure and HLA in healthy donors. Using immunoSEQ multiplex PCR, the repertoire was profiled, and TCRdb retains in-frame clones only, with some absent. The sample yields 150,000 to 200,000 clones, approximately 88% seen once. With V trimmed by 4 bases and J by 5 bases, 13 bases remained unmatched. Germline CDR1 reads SGHAT; CDR2 reads FQDESV (reference sequence). The CDR3 extends over 18 amino acids. The chain couples TRBV11-1 to TRBJ2-1; 11 bases line up with TRBD2. The specimen sequenced was PBMCs. This clonotype originated in a man aged 18 to 30 in good health and CMV-seropositive. The CDR3 DNA reads as TGTGCCAGCAGCTCATATTTGGGGGGACTAGCGGACAACAATGAGCAGTTCTTC. It translates to CASSSYLGGLADNNEQFF.